This TCR beta chain was sequenced during a study of OX40 agonist ivuxolimab in advanced cancers. In the case of this clone: What it binds is unknown.

General study findings and limits: Relative to CD4+ cells, CD8+ T cells on average had more expanded clones.

This CDR3 spans 15 amino acids. Deletions cut 3 bases from V and 7 bases from J, with 13 bases between. The V gene's germline CDR1 is SEHNR and CDR2 FQNEAQ (reference sequence). Clones were sequenced by immunoSEQ multiplex PCR, and TCRdb holds only the in-frame ones, with some missing. The top ten clones hold 4% to 6% of a sample with 65,000 to 90,000 clones, roughly four fifths of them seen once. Sequencing used CD4+ or CD8+ T cells sorted from blood, obtained in a trial of the OX40 agonist ivuxolimab. This chain links TRBV7-9 with TRBJ1-6; TRBD1 is a possible D gene (6 bases). This sequence was found in an adult with an advanced solid tumor such as melanoma, head and neck, liver or kidney cancer. The CDR3, as DNA: TGTGCCAGCAGCTTCTCGGGGGCGAGGAATTCACCCCTCCACTTT. Protein: CASSFSGARNSPLHF.